This entry describes one T cell receptor beta chain. What it recognizes is unknown. This sample is drawn from a study of cytomegalovirus exposure and HLA in healthy donors. Broader study findings: Usually a TCR sequence was rare, but some public TCRs were found in many donors.

The protocol was immunoSEQ multiplex PCR, while the TCRdb copy is restricted to in-frame clones and leaves out a portion. The sample lists approximately 70,000 clones; around 93% were seen once. Sequenced material: PBMCs. This TCR derives from a woman under 30 in good health and CMV-seronegative.

CDR3 DNA sequence: TGCGCCAGCAGCTGGGGACTAGCGGGGGCTAATACGCAGTATTTT. Translating it yields CASSWGLAGANTQYF. V gene TRBV5-1 combines with J gene TRBJ2-3; 14 bases are a match to TRBD2. This CDR3 contains 15 residues. In germline, CDR1 is SGHRS, CDR2 YFSETQ. Trimming removed 3 bases from V and 7 bases from J; junction bases left unmatched: 4.